The 30 T cell receptor beta chains below were found in one sample sequenced in a study of blood T cell repertoires in COVID-19. The repertoire was sequenced with immunoSEQ multiplex PCR; TCRdb's copy has only in-frame clones and lacks some. The sample gives more than 85,000 clones, roughly 82% of which show up once; approximately 17% is in the top ten. Sequencing input: peripheral blood. The receptor set was obtained from a woman in her sixties with acute or convalescent COVID-19.

The rearrangement links TRBV7-6 to TRBJ2-1; D gene unclear. The CDR3 spans 15 residues. CDR1 and CDR2 (germline): SGHVS, FNYEAQ. V lost 1 base and J 5 bases, leaving 12 bases between the germline ends. The CDR3 DNA sequence: TGTGCCAGCAGCTTAGGCAAGCTCCTGGACAATGAGCAGTTCTTC. Its translation: CASSLGKLLDNEQFF.

The chain has TRBV7-3 and TRBJ1-1; the match to TRBD1 covers 7 bases. The CDR3 is 16 amino acids. CDR1 and CDR2 from the germline V gene are SGHTA and FQGTGA. The V gene end was trimmed by 5 bases and the J gene end by 3 bases; junction bases not matched to a gene: 12. CDR3 bases: TGTGCCAGCAGCCTACCGGGGGACAGAAGGTACACTGAAGCTTTCTTT. It encodes CASSLPGDRRYTEAFF.

CDR3 in DNA: TGTGCCAGCAGCCCTCACGGGGGGAGGAACACTGAAGCTTTCTTT. This encodes CASSPHGGRNTEAFF. The V gene is TRBV7-3, the J gene TRBJ1-1, with a weak D call TRBD1 (5 bases). Per germline, CDR1 SGHTA and CDR2 FQGTGA. This CDR3 is 15 amino acids long. Trimming cost V 5 bases and J 1 base, with 14 bases left between them.

CDR3 sequence: CAWSEGTGMAEQYF. The CDR3 bases are TGTGCCTGGAGTGAAGGGACAGGGATGGCCGAGCAGTACTTC. The chain employs TRBV30 and TRBJ2-7, with 9 bases aligning to TRBD1. The CDR3 spans 14 residues. V gave up 1 base and J gave up 6 bases; unmatched junction bases: 7. The germline V gene encodes CDR1 GTSNPN and CDR2 SVGIG (reference sequence).

CDR3 nucleotides: TGTGCCAGTAGTGCAACCCAGGGCCGTGGAAACACCATATATTTT. Encoded protein: CASSATQGRGNTIYF. The V and J genes are TRBV19 and TRBJ1-3; a possible D gene is TRBD1 (5 bases). Deletions cut 5 bases from V and 3 bases from J, with 14 bases between. Germline V lookup: CDR1 LNHDA, CDR2 SQIVND (reference sequence). The CDR3 extends over 15 amino acids.

This chain joins TRBV2 and TRBJ2-3; D possibly corresponds to TRBD1 (6 bases). Germline CDR1 is SNHLY and CDR2 is FYNNEI. The CDR3 extends over 12 amino acids. The germline V and J ends were trimmed by 7 bases and 9 bases, with 14 bases remaining between them. CDR3 region: CASNLDSGTQYF. CDR3 coding DNA: TGTGCCAGCAACCTGGACAGTGGGACGCAGTATTTT.

The genes are TRBV6-5 and TRBJ2-5; D possibly corresponds to TRBD2 (6 bases). V was cut by 6 bases and J by 0 bases, with 11 bases left in between. CDR1 MNHEY and CDR2 SVGAGI come from the germline V gene. The CDR3 covers 14 residues. The CDR3 region is CASRGGGNQETQYF. The CDR3 coding sequence is TGTGCCAGCAGGGGTGGGGGGAACCAAGAGACCCAGTACTTC.

The rearrangement joins TRBV30 to TRBJ1-5, with D possibly being TRBD1 (6 bases). V gave up 4 bases and J gave up 3 bases, with 13 bases separating them. The CDR3 has 14 amino acids. Germline V gene sequence: CDR1 GTSNPN, CDR2 SVGIG (reference sequence). The CDR3: CAWTRGGNNQPQHF. CDR3 nucleotide sequence: TGTGCCTGGACCAGGGGAGGGAACAATCAGCCCCAGCATTTT.

This chain connects TRBV15 to TRBJ1-4; TRBD1 might be the D (5 bases). The CDR3 length is 14 residues. Germline lookup yields CDR1 LNHNV and CDR2 YYDKDF (reference sequence). Deletions cut 6 bases from V and 7 bases from J, with 15 bases between. The CDR3 region has the DNA TGTGCCACCAGGAGCCAAGGGGCAGGTGAAAAACTGTTTTTT. It codes for CATRSQGAGEKLFF.

The chain combines TRBV7-3 with TRBJ2-1, with TRBD2 matching 9 bases. The J segment lost 7 bases and the V segment lost 0 bases, leaving 7 bases of the junction unmatched. This CDR3 region has 16 residues. Per germline, CDR1 SGHTA and CDR2 FQGTGA. As DNA, the CDR3 is TGTGCCAGCAGCTTAACGGGCCTAGCGGGGTTAAATGAGCAGTTCTTC. Its translation: CASSLTGLAGLNEQFF.

The rearrangement uses TRBV4-3 and TRBJ1-5; a weak D match, TRBD1 (5 bases). Trimming took 2 bases from V and 4 from J, leaving 12 bases between them. The germline V gene encodes CDR1 LGHNA and CDR2 YSLEER. The length of the CDR3 is 15 residues. CDR3 amino acids: CASSQWTGGNQPQHF. CDR3 bases: TGCGCCAGCAGCCAATGGACCGGGGGGAATCAGCCCCAGCATTTT.

The genes are TRBV2 and TRBJ2-2; TRBD1 matches 12 bases. Germline V gene lookup returns CDR1 SNHLY and CDR2 FYNNEI. V lost 4 bases and J lost 4; bases outside the gene matches: 1. CDR3 size: 15 residues. The CDR3 loop is CASSAGQGATGELFF. CDR3 sequence (DNA): TGTGCCAGCAGTGCGGGACAGGGGGCCACCGGGGAGCTGTTTTTT.

J is TRBJ2-1 and V is TRBV24-1, with 7 bases matching TRBD2. With 4 bases clipped from V and 5 bases from J, the junction kept 4 bases outside the gene matches. This CDR3 spans 14 amino acids. Per the germline V gene, CDR1 is KGHDR and CDR2 is SFDVKD. Here the CDR3 reads CATSEGDYDNEQFF. The CDR3 DNA reads TGTGCCACCAGTGAAGGGGACTACGACAATGAGCAGTTCTTC.

V is TRBV30 and J is TRBJ2-5; 10 nucleotides align to TRBD2. Germline CDR1 is GTSNPN and CDR2 is SVGIG (reference sequence). The CDR3 runs to 16 residues. The J segment lost 5 bases and the V segment lost 1 base, leaving 10 bases of the junction unmatched. This CDR3 reads CAWSDHLAGDWETQYF. Written as DNA, the CDR3 is TGTGCCTGGAGTGACCATCTAGCGGGGGATTGGGAGACCCAGTACTTC.

The sample holds a few counts of this clone. The chain uses TRBV4-2 and TRBJ2-1; D ambiguous. CDR1 and CDR2 from the germline V gene are LGHNA and YNFKEQ. The CDR3 sequence is 12 residues long. Trimming cost V 4 bases and J 7 bases, with 8 bases left between them. The CDR3 sequence is CASSPPENEQFF. As DNA, the CDR3 is TGTGCCAGCAGCCCGCCGGAGAATGAGCAGTTCTTC.

V and J are TRBV7-2 and TRBJ2-3; 7 positions match TRBD2. The length of the CDR3 is 16 residues. Trimming removed 1 base from V and 0 bases from J; junction bases left unmatched: 4. Looked up from germline, CDR1 is SGHTA and CDR2 is FQGNSA. CDR3 amino acids: CASSLGWGGSTDTQYF. The CDR3, as DNA: TGTGCCAGCAGCTTAGGTTGGGGGGGGAGCACAGATACGCAGTATTTT.

This clone was seen just once. The DNA for the CDR3 is TGCAGCGTAGGGGGCAGCTCACCCCTCCACTTT. Protein product: CSVGGSSPLHF. This rearrangement joins TRBV29-1 to TRBJ1-6, with 7 bases matching TRBD1. Germline CDR1 reads SQVTM; CDR2 reads ANQGSEA. V dropped 6 bases and J dropped 10; count of bases not matched to a gene: 3. The CDR3 contains 11 residues.

The chain is built from TRBV10-3 and TRBJ1-3; 7 bases are shared with TRBD1. This CDR3 comprises 15 residues. Germline-derived CDR1 and CDR2 are ENHRY and SYGVKD. V trimming: 6 bases; J trimming: 0 bases; junction bases outside the gene matches: 5. CDR3 protein: CAISDRDSSGNTIYF. Here the CDR3 DNA reads TGTGCCATCAGCGACCGGGACAGCTCTGGAAACACCATATATTTT.

The chain has TRBV7-2 and TRBJ2-1; tentatively, D is TRBD2 (7 bases). Trimming shortened V by 2 bases and J by 7 bases, and 18 bases separated the two germline ends. The CDR3 runs to 16 residues. Germline CDR1 and CDR2: SGHTA and FQGNSA. The CDR3 nucleotides read TGTGCCAGCAGCTTATATGGGGGGGGGCTAAGGAATGAGCAGTTCTTC. This translates into CASSLYGGGLRNEQFF.

V usage is TRBV4-1 and J usage is TRBJ1-5; no reliable D call. V was clipped by 0 bases and J by 4 bases, with 13 bases between them. The CDR3 contains 16 residues. CDR1 and CDR2 (germline): MGHRA, YSYEKL. The CDR3 DNA sequence: TGCGCCAGCAGCCAAGATGCGGTCCGGAGAAATCAGCCCCAGCATTTT. Protein: CASSQDAVRRNQPQHF.

The V gene is TRBV19, the J gene TRBJ2-4; D uncertain. CDR1 is LNHDA, CDR2 SQIVND, per germline (reference sequence). This CDR3 contains 14 residues. Deletions cut 8 bases from V and 0 bases from J, with 11 bases between. The chain's CDR3 is CASPLRLAKNIQYF. Here the CDR3 DNA reads TGTGCCAGTCCCCTCAGATTAGCCAAAAACATTCAGTACTTC.

This chain uses TRBV28 with TRBJ2-3; the match to TRBD2 covers 8 bases. After removal of 5 bases from V and 3 bases from J, the junction contained 10 bases not matched to a gene. Germline V lookup: CDR1 MDHEN, CDR2 SYDVKM. There are 16 residues in the CDR3. The CDR3 DNA sequence: TGTGCCAGCAGTAGAATGGGACTAGGAGGGACAGATACGCAGTATTTT. Translating gives CASSRMGLGGTDTQYF.

V gene TRBV11-2 combines with J gene TRBJ2-7; perhaps TRBD2 as D (6 bases). The germline gives CDR1 SGHAT, CDR2 FQNNGV. Trimming left V 3 bases short and J 0 bases short, with 12 bases between. The CDR3 extends over 15 amino acids. CDR3 sequence reads: CASSFGTSLSYEQYF. The CDR3 coding sequence is TGTGCCAGCAGCTTTGGGACTTCCCTCTCCTACGAGCAGTACTTC.

The V call is TRBV9, the J call TRBJ1-1; 8 bases fit TRBD1. The germline V gene has CDR1 SGDLS and CDR2 YYNGEE. The ends lost 0 bases at V and 6 bases at J; junction bases unmatched: 10. The CDR3 runs to 16 residues. For the CDR3, the DNA is TGTGCCAGCAGCGTAGCGGGGACAGGAGGTGCGGCTGAAGCTTTCTTT. Protein sequence: CASSVAGTGGAAEAFF.

The chain couples TRBV5-1 to TRBJ2-7; 8 positions agree with TRBD1. This CDR3 comprises 15 residues. Germline CDR1 SGHRS, CDR2 YFSETQ. The trim removed 6 bases at V and 2 bases at J, leaving 10 bases unmatched. The CDR3 spells CASTGTTGAAYEQYF. DNA for the CDR3: TGCGCCAGCACCGGGACGACAGGGGCCGCCTACGAGCAGTACTTC. Complete variable domain (other parts from reference TRBV5-1 and TRBJ2-7): KAGVTQTPRYLIKTRGQQVTLSCSPISGHRSVSWYQQTPGQGLQFLFEYFSETQRNKGNFPGRFSGRQFSNSRSEMNVSTLELGDSALYLCASTGTTGAAYEQYFGPGTRLTVT.

The chain has TRBV19 and TRBJ2-3, with D perhaps TRBD1 (5 bases). Germline V gene lookup returns CDR1 LNHDA and CDR2 SQIVND (reference sequence). This CDR3 is built from 15 residues. V was shortened by 1 base and J by 8 bases, with 16 bases between the two germline ends. Here the CDR3 DNA reads TGTGCCAGTAGTATAGGGCAAATTCAGGGTGCTACGCAGTATTTT. Amino acids: CASSIGQIQGATQYF.

V gene TRBV4-3 combines with J gene TRBJ2-2; TRBD2 agrees at 10 bases. Germline V gene sequence: CDR1 LGHNA, CDR2 YSLEER. J lost 5 bases, V lost 4 bases, and 10 bases had no gene match. The CDR3 sequence is 17 residues long. DNA of the CDR3: TGCGCCAGCAGCCCTCAAGCAGCGGGGGGGCAAACCGGGGAGCTGTTTTTT. It translates to CASSPQAAGGQTGELFF.

CDR3 region: CASSPPDLSRGEQYF. In nucleotides, the CDR3 is TGTGCCAGCAGCCCCCCTGACCTATCTCGGGGCGAGCAGTACTTC. The chain uses TRBV6-5 and TRBJ2-7, with D tentatively TRBD2 (5 bases). CDR1 is MNHEY and CDR2 is SVGAGI in the germline V gene. The CDR3 spans 15 residues. V was shortened by 6 bases and J by 6 bases, with 21 bases between the two germline ends.

J is TRBJ1-6 and V is TRBV10-3; 8 nucleotides match TRBD1. Germline V gives CDR1 ENHRY, CDR2 SYGVKD. Germline trimming cut 6 bases from V and 2 bases from J; bases unmatched to any gene: 6. CDR3 length: 16 residues. The CDR3 loop is CAIREQGGAYNSPLHF. In nucleotides, the CDR3 is TGTGCCATCAGAGAACAGGGGGGCGCCTATAATTCACCCCTCCACTTT.

This chain links TRBV19 with TRBJ2-7; 7 bases agree with TRBD1. The CDR3 has 15 amino acids. V was clipped by 1 base and J by 3 bases; unmatched bases: 6. Germline V gene lookup returns CDR1 LNHDA and CDR2 SQIVND (reference sequence). The CDR3 DNA sequence: TGTGCCAGTAGTATAGGGACAGGAAGCGTCTACGAGCAGTACTTC. Protein: CASSIGTGSVYEQYF. Full variable domain (outside the CDR3, taken from reference TRBV19 and TRBJ2-7): DGGITQSPKYLFRKEGQNVTLSCEQNLNHDAMYWYRQDPGQGLRLIYYSQIVNDFQKGDIAEGYSVSREKKESFPLTVTSAQKNPTAFYLCASSIGTGSVYEQYFGPGTRLTVT.